This entry lists 17 T cell receptor beta chains sequenced from one sample in a study of T-cell memory formation after mild COVID-19 (dated by TCRdb to 2020 to 2023). The library was obtained by 5' RACE. These reads were obtained on an Illumina NovaSeq 6000. The public reads were reanalyzed by TCRdb: fastp trimming at Q25, MiXCR alignment, in-frame beta chains only. Rows with one shared CDR3 protein collapse into an entry with the most common genes and DNA. This sample is represented by fewer than 150,000 distinct CDR3 sequences; about 17% of them were singletons. Roughly 5.2% of the sample goes to the ten largest clones. Material for sequencing was PBMCs or a T cell subset sorted from them (not recorded which). Receptor source: a man between 18 and 29 years old who had mild COVID-19 (a few samples of this study predate the infection). The sample titles of this study are shuffled in the database, so cell type and time point are left out; the donor was told from shared clones.

This rearrangement joins TRBV9 to TRBJ2-5; weak D call: TRBD2 (6 bases). The CDR3 is made up of 15 amino acids. The V gene lost 0 bases and the J gene lost 5 bases, with 14 bases spanning the gap. CDR1 SGDLS and CDR2 YYNGEE come from the germline V gene. The CDR3 coding sequence is TGTGCCAGCAGCGTAGGGCCACTAGCCGGGGAGACCCAGTACTTC. It translates to CASSVGPLAGETQYF. The whole variable domain, filled in from reference TRBV9 and TRBJ2-5, reads DSGVTQTPKHLITATGQRVTLRCSPRSGDLSVYWYQQSLDQGLQFLIQYYNGEERAKGNILERFSAQQFPDLHSELNLSSLELGDSALYFCASSVGPLAGETQYFGPGTRLLVL.

The J gene is TRBJ2-1, the V gene TRBV11-2; the D call may be TRBD1 or TRBD2 (5 bases each). Germline CDR1 and CDR2: SGHAT and FQNNGV. Deletions cut 4 bases from V and 5 bases from J, with 15 bases between. The CDR3 extends over 15 amino acids. CDR3 DNA: TGTGCCAGCAGCTCCGTTTATGGGGGAGACAATGAGCAGTTCTTC. Translating it yields CASSSVYGGDNEQFF. Full variable domain (rest looked up from reference TRBV11-2 and TRBJ2-1): EAGVAQSPRYKIIEKRQSVAFWCNPISGHATLYWYQQILGQGPKLLIQFQNNGVVDDSQLPKDRFSAERLKGVDSTLKIQPAKLEDSAVYLCASSSVYGGDNEQFFGPGTRLTVL.

This clonotype was observed a few times. This rearrangement joins TRBV3-1 to TRBJ2-5; no definite D call. The CDR3 runs 11 residues. Between the trimmed V and J ends, which lost 1 base and 7 bases, there was a span of 4 bases. The V gene's germline CDR1 is LGHDT and CDR2 YNNKEL (reference sequence). Written as DNA, the CDR3 is TGTGCCAGCAGCCAAGGGCCGACCCAGTACTTC. Translation gives CASSQGPTQYF.

The rearrangement uses TRBV5-1 and TRBJ2-2, with TRBD2 identical over 11 bases. There are 15 residues in the CDR3. Losses at the gene ends were 4 bases for V and 4 bases for J; bases not matched to a gene: 3. Germline V gene lookup returns CDR1 SGHRS and CDR2 YFSETQ. CDR3 in amino acids: CASSTTSGGTGELFF. The CDR3, as DNA: TGCGCCAGCAGCACAACTAGCGGGGGCACCGGGGAGCTGTTTTTT.

In nucleotides, the CDR3 is TGTGCCAGCAGCTTAAGGTCGACTAGCGGGGGCTACTTC. Encoded protein: CASSLRSTSGGYF. This chain connects TRBV7-7 to TRBJ2-4; 12 nucleotides align to TRBD2. CDR1 SSHAT and CDR2 FNYEAQ come from the germline V gene (reference sequence). The J segment lost 16 bases and the V segment lost 2 bases, leaving 6 bases of the junction unmatched. The CDR3 has 13 residues.

In the case of this clonotype: Sequence at one end of the junction differs from germline and may be a read error. The chain is built from TRBV6-1 and TRBJ2-2; a weak D match, TRBD1 (6 bases). The CDR3 spans 14 residues. Germline V gene lookup returns CDR1 MNHNS and CDR2 SASEGT. The CDR3 region is CANSRTVNDGELFF. CDR3 coding DNA: TGTGCCAACAGTCGGACAGTTAACGACGGGGAGCTGTTTTTT.

The rearrangement uses TRBV7-9 and TRBJ2-1; perhaps TRBD2 as D (7 bases). Trimming stripped 2 bases from V and 8 bases from J, with 13 bases between. CDR1 and CDR2 (germline): SEHNR, FQNEAQ (reference sequence). CDR3 length: 14 residues. The DNA of the CDR3 is TGTGCCAGCAGCTTAAGAAGGGGGGGGGATGAGCAGTTCTTC. Translation: CASSLRRGGDEQFF.

The rearrangement links TRBV7-3 to TRBJ1-1; no definite D call. V lost 3 bases and J 3 bases, leaving 11 bases between the germline ends. Germline V gene sequence: CDR1 SGHTA, CDR2 FQGTGA. The CDR3 is made up of 14 amino acids. The CDR3 loop reads CASSFNHGDTEAFF. The CDR3 DNA follows: TGTGCCAGCAGCTTCAACCACGGAGACACTGAAGCTTTCTTT.

This clonotype showed up just a few times. The chain employs TRBV5-1 and TRBJ1-1; 10 nucleotides line up with TRBD1. Unmatched junction bases numbered 6, after V lost 2 bases and J lost 11 bases. This CDR3 has 13 amino acids. CDR1 and CDR2 (germline): SGHRS, YFSETQ. The chain's CDR3 is CASSFYGTGAAFF. The CDR3 coding sequence is TGCGCCAGCAGCTTCTATGGGACAGGGGCCGCTTTCTTT. Full variable domain (outside the CDR3, taken from reference TRBV5-1 and TRBJ1-1): KAGVTQTPRYLIKTRGQQVTLSCSPISGHRSVSWYQQTPGQGLQFLFEYFSETQRNKGNFPGRFSGRQFSNSRSEMNVSTLELGDSALYLCASSFYGTGAAFFGQGTRLTVV.

This clonotype has a count of ten or more. The V and J genes are TRBV5-1 and TRBJ2-3, with 10 bases fitting TRBD1. In germline, CDR1 is SGHRS, CDR2 YFSETQ. Losses at the gene ends were 0 bases for V and 6 bases for J; bases not matched to a gene: 4. This CDR3 spans 15 amino acids. This chain's CDR3 is CASSLVGQGPDTQYF. The CDR3 DNA follows: TGCGCCAGCAGCTTGGTGGGACAGGGGCCTGATACGCAGTATTTT.

J is TRBJ2-7 and V is TRBV4-1, with D unresolved. With 4 bases removed from V and 2 bases from J, the gap between germline ends came to 6 bases. CDR3 length: 12 amino acids. Germline CDR1 MGHRA, CDR2 YSYEKL. The CDR3 here is CASSPQTYEQYV. The CDR3 coding sequence is TGCGCCAGCAGCCCCCAAACCTACGAGCAGTACGTC.

Note on this clonotype: It may be a read error: a sequence one base away is much more abundant. The chain carries TRBV5-1 and TRBJ2-1, with a possible D match to TRBD2 (6 bases). Germline V CDR1 and CDR2: SGHRS, YFSETQ. The CDR3 is 15 amino acids. The CDR3 here is CASSALERVHNEQVF. The CDR3 DNA reads as TGCGCCAGCAGCGCCTTGGAGCGGGTGCACAATGAGCAGGTCTTC.

This clonotype was seen more than once but under ten times. This chain connects TRBV7-2 to TRBJ2-3; 10 bases agree with TRBD1. There are 15 residues in the CDR3. Germline lookup yields CDR1 SGHTA and CDR2 FQGNSA. Trimming took 3 bases from V and 6 from J; bases not matched to a gene: 6. The CDR3 protein is CASSFTGQGRDTQYF. DNA for the CDR3: TGTGCCAGCAGCTTCACGGGACAGGGGAGGGATACGCAGTATTTT.

This clonotype was detected only a few times. V usage is TRBV4-2 and J usage is TRBJ1-6; 9 bases agree with TRBD1. CDR1 and CDR2 (germline): LGHNA, YNFKEQ. V lost 3 bases and J lost 3; bases outside the gene matches: 3. The CDR3 loop spans 16 amino acids. The DNA for the CDR3 is TGTGCCAGCAGCCACCCGACAGGGGGCTATAATTCACCCCTCCACTTT. It specifies CASSHPTGGYNSPLHF.

The table lists this clonotype with a few counts. The chain is built from TRBV29-1 and TRBJ1-2, with a possible D match to TRBD1 (6 bases). Trimming left V 7 bases short and J 1 base short, with 13 bases between. Germline V gene sequence: CDR1 SQVTM, CDR2 ANQGSEA. The CDR3 loop spans 13 amino acids. The CDR3 region is CSATDSLNYGYTF. CDR3 nucleotide sequence: TGCAGCGCAACGGACAGTCTTAACTATGGCTACACCTTC.

This clonotype has only a few counts. V gene TRBV25-1 combines with J gene TRBJ2-7; 10 nucleotides line up with TRBD1. Germline trimming cut 1 base from V and 3 bases from J; bases unmatched to any gene: 3. Germline CDR1 reads MGHDK; CDR2 reads SYGVNS. This CDR3 has 15 amino acids. The CDR3 DNA follows: TGTGCCAGCAGTGAATCAAGGACAGGGGGCTACGAGCAGTACTTC. Its translation: CASSESRTGGYEQYF.

There are a few counts of this clonotype. V usage is TRBV12-5 and J usage is TRBJ2-7, with TRBD1 as a possible D gene (6 bases). CDR3 length equals 15 residues. Trimming removed 4 bases from V and 1 base from J, with 14 bases in between. CDR1 and CDR2 (germline): LGHNT, FRNRAP. This CDR3 reads CASGSLRDISYEQYF. The CDR3 DNA is TGTGCTAGTGGTTCCCTCCGGGACATTTCCTACGAGCAGTACTTC. Combining the CDR3 with reference TRBV12-5 and TRBJ2-7 gives the whole variable domain DARVTQTPRHKVTEMGQEVTMRCQPILGHNTVFWYRQTMMQGLELLAYFRNRAPLDDSGMPKDRFSAEMPDATLATLKIQPSEPRDSAVYFCASGSLRDISYEQYFGPGTRLTVT.